What follows are 32 T cell receptor beta chains derived from one specimen sequenced in a study of monozygotic twins with inflammatory bowel disease. TCRdb re-called the 5' RACE reads, yielding one record per CDR3 amino acid sequence without DNA. Its table records roughly 150,000 distinct CDR3 sequences. The sequencing input was blood. These receptor sequences come from a human donor with ulcerative colitis or Crohn's disease, or a healthy co-twin of an affected twin (not recorded which).

This chain joins TRBV7-9 and TRBJ1-3; lacking DNA, the TRBD1 call made by TCRdb goes unchecked. This CDR3 spans 15 amino acids. The V gene's germline CDR1 is SEHNR and CDR2 FQNEAQ (reference sequence). CDR3 sequence reads: CASSRTGISGNTIYF.

V usage is TRBV7-3 and J usage is TRBJ2-7; TCRdb outputs TRBD1, but without DNA this stays unchecked. CDR1 and CDR2 (germline): SGHTA, FQGTGA. This CDR3 has 15 residues. The CDR3 reads CASSPNRDSHYEQYF.

The rearrangement uses TRBV11-3 and TRBJ1-1; the D gene TCRdb calls, TRBD1, cannot be checked with no DNA. This CDR3 has 14 amino acids. Germline loops: CDR1 SGHNT, CDR2 YENEEA. CDR3 region: CASSLDGRDTEAFF.

This rearrangement joins TRBV4-3 to TRBJ1-2. CDR3 length: 16 amino acids. CDR1 is LGHNA, CDR2 YSLEER, per germline. The CDR3 reads CASSQDTQTAYYGYTF.

The gene calls are TRBV19 and TRBJ2-1; with no DNA, the TCRdb D assignment of TRBD2 cannot be verified. Germline CDR1 is LNHDA and CDR2 is SQIVND (reference sequence). The CDR3 sequence is 15 residues long. The CDR3 protein is CASSIRLAGGFEQFF. Full variable domain (missing parts from reference TRBV19 and TRBJ2-1): DGGITQSPKYLFRKEGQNVTLSCEQNLNHDAMYWYRQDPGQGLRLIYYSQIVNDFQKGDIAEGYSVSREKKESFPLTVTSAQKNPTAFYLCASSIRLAGGFEQFFGPGTRLTVL.

CDR3 sequence: CASSYQPVTTEAFF. The genes are TRBV7-3 and TRBJ1-1. CDR1 SGHTA and CDR2 FQGTGA come from the germline V gene. The CDR3 has 14 amino acids.

The V call is TRBV10-3, the J call TRBJ1-2; TCRdb designates TRBD1, a call that cannot be tested without DNA. Germline V CDR1 and CDR2: ENHRY, SYGVKD. This CDR3 spans 16 amino acids. CDR3 in amino acids: CAISESRTGANYGYTF.

The genes are TRBV4-2 and TRBJ2-7; TCRdb designates TRBD2, a call that cannot be tested without DNA. CDR3 length equals 15 residues. Germline CDR1 and CDR2: LGHNA and YNFKEQ. CDR3 residues: CASSQDRTEGYEQYF.

This chain links TRBV5-1 with TRBJ1-1; the TCRdb D gene call, TRBD1, has no DNA to confirm it. This CDR3 comprises 13 residues. Germline assignment: CDR1 SGHRS and CDR2 YFSETQ. The CDR3 region is CASVDRGLNEAFF.

The chain is built from TRBV12-3 or TRBV12-4 and TRBJ2-5; TCRdb names TRBD2, which stays unverified in the absence of DNA. This CDR3 comprises 15 residues. The CDR3 sequence: CASSLGGTREETQYF.

This chain connects TRBV27 to TRBJ2-5; as DNA is missing, the TRBD2 call by TCRdb cannot be tested. Per the germline V gene, CDR1 is MNHEY and CDR2 is SMNVEV (reference sequence). This CDR3 is 15 amino acids long. The CDR3 reads CASSSPSGGRETQYF.

The genes are TRBV7-6 and TRBJ2-2; absent DNA, TCRdb's TRBD2 call cannot be checked. The CDR3 covers 15 residues. Germline V gene lookup returns CDR1 SGHVS and CDR2 FNYEAQ. This CDR3 reads CASSLLAGSAGELFF.

The rearrangement links TRBV19 to TRBJ1-1. This CDR3 is built from 16 residues. CDR1 and CDR2 from the germline V gene are LNHDA and SQIVND (reference sequence). Here the CDR3 reads CAISSGGEGPNTEAFF. Filled out from reference TRBV19 and TRBJ1-1, the complete variable domain reads DGGITQSPKYLFRKEGQNVTLSCEQNLNHDAMYWYRQDPGQGLRLIYYSQIVNDFQKGDIAEGYSVSREKKESFPLTVTSAQKNPTAFYLCAISSGGEGPNTEAFFGQGTRLTVV.

The chain is built from TRBV5-1 and TRBJ1-2; with no DNA, the TCRdb D assignment of TRBD1 cannot be verified. From germline, CDR1 is SGHRS and CDR2 YFSETQ. This CDR3 is built from 16 residues. CDR3: CASSLEPGQGTYGYTF.

The chain is built from TRBV5-4 and TRBJ2-7. The CDR3 sequence is 14 residues long. Germline V gene sequence: CDR1 SGHNT, CDR2 YYREEE (reference sequence). CDR3: CASSYLGESYEQYF.

This chain connects TRBV20-1 to TRBJ2-5; TCRdb's assignment of TRBD1 cannot be checked, as there is no DNA. CDR1 and CDR2 (germline): DFQATT, SNEGSKA (reference sequence). This CDR3 comprises 14 residues. CDR3 sequence reads: CSAQTGGMGETQYF.

The rearrangement uses TRBV5-1 and TRBJ2-1. The CDR3 spans 13 residues. Germline values: CDR1 SGHRS, CDR2 YFSETQ. Here the CDR3 reads CASSLFGSNEQFF.

This chain links TRBV7-2 with TRBJ2-5; there is no DNA to check the TCRdb D call of TRBD1. Per the germline V gene, CDR1 is SGHTA and CDR2 is FQGNSA. CDR3 length equals 15 residues. The CDR3: CASSLAGGDPETQYF.

CDR3 sequence: CASSPNRETQYF. V gene TRBV5-4 combines with J gene TRBJ2-5. The CDR3 loop spans 12 amino acids. CDR1 is SGHNT, CDR2 YYREEE, per germline (reference sequence).

This chain's CDR3 is CASRDKRLAGGRLGSTDTQYF. The J gene is TRBJ2-3, the V gene TRBV6-4; no DNA is available, so the TRBD2 call from TCRdb remains unchecked. Germline CDR1 is MRHNA and CDR2 is SNTAGT. The CDR3 length is 21 residues.

The chain employs TRBV12-3 or TRBV12-4 and TRBJ1-4; TCRdb proposes TRBD1, but this gene call is untestable without DNA. The CDR3 is made up of 17 amino acids. CDR3 amino acids: CASAPWGTGRTNEKLFF.

The CDR3 here is CASSLGGVGYEQYF. V gene TRBV5-1 combines with J gene TRBJ2-7; TCRdb proposes TRBD2, but this gene call is untestable without DNA. The CDR3 consists of 14 residues. CDR1 and CDR2 from the germline V gene are SGHRS and YFSETQ.

The rearrangement joins TRBV7-2 to TRBJ2-5; TCRdb's assignment of TRBD1 cannot be checked, as there is no DNA. Germline CDR1 reads SGHTA; CDR2 reads FQGNSA. The CDR3 sequence is 16 residues long. This CDR3 reads CASSQLELQGAETQYF.

The chain uses TRBV20-1 and TRBJ2-7; TCRdb indicates TRBD1, and absent DNA this call remains unverified. Per germline, CDR1 DFQATT and CDR2 SNEGSKA (reference sequence). The CDR3 is made up of 15 amino acids. The CDR3 loop is CSAHYRDRGIHEQYF.

The chain couples TRBV3-1 to TRBJ2-7. Germline assignment: CDR1 LGHDT and CDR2 YNNKEL (reference sequence). The CDR3 totals 13 residues. Here the CDR3 reads CASSQVGPYEQYF.

The chain uses TRBV28 and TRBJ2-5; checking the TCRdb D call of TRBD1 is not possible without DNA. Germline-derived CDR1 and CDR2 are MDHEN and SYDVKM. There are 14 residues in the CDR3. The CDR3 spells CASNLSGGSETQYF.

The chain employs TRBV27 and TRBJ1-3. CDR1 is MNHEY, CDR2 SMNVEV, per germline (reference sequence). This CDR3 has 14 amino acids. The CDR3 reads CASSRRGAGNTIYF.

This CDR3 reads CASSPDAAGHYNEQFF. The chain recombines TRBV18 with TRBJ2-1; with no DNA, the TCRdb D assignment of TRBD1 cannot be verified. Germline values: CDR1 KGHSH, CDR2 LQKENI. This CDR3 is built from 16 residues.

J is TRBJ2-7 and V is TRBV20-1; TCRdb picks TRBD1, but there is no DNA to check that call. The CDR3 length is 15 residues. Germline lookup yields CDR1 DFQATT and CDR2 SNEGSKA (reference sequence). The CDR3 is CSLIDRRGDIGEQYF.

The chain couples TRBV6-2 or TRBV6-3 to TRBJ2-7. This CDR3 comprises 14 residues. From germline, CDR1 is MNHEY and CDR2 SVGEGT. The chain's CDR3 is CASSFDPGPNEQYF.

The chain is built from TRBV20-1 and TRBJ2-1; no DNA is available, so the TRBD1 call from TCRdb remains unchecked. The CDR3 covers 11 residues. CDR1 is DFQATT, CDR2 SNEGSKA, per germline (reference sequence). CDR3 in amino acids: CSASDRDEQFF.

The chain couples TRBV19 to TRBJ1-2. The CDR3 loop spans 14 amino acids. Per the germline V gene, CDR1 is LNHDA and CDR2 is SQIVND (reference sequence). The CDR3 region is CASSIKEANYGYTF.